The 30 T cell receptor beta chains listed next were all sequenced from one sample in a study of shared clonotypes between healthy human individuals. Data came from immunoSEQ multiplex PCR; TCRdb stores just in-frame clones and leaves some out. The sample gives roughly 1,600,000 clones, 98% of which show up once; about 0.35% is in the top ten. Sequencing was carried out using naive CD4+ T cells sorted from blood. Subset reported: CD45RA+ positively selected. Receptors were obtained from a young man in good health.

The gene calls are TRBV7-2 and TRBJ2-7; 9 bases agree with TRBD2. Germline CDR1 SGHTA, CDR2 FQGNSA. The V and J ends lost 5 bases and 5 bases, in that order; junction bases with no gene match: 10. The CDR3 consists of 15 residues. CDR3 DNA: TGTGCCAGCAGCCAACCGGGACTAGCATCCAACGAGCAGTACTTC. Amino acids: CASSQPGLASNEQYF.

The gene calls are TRBV18 and TRBJ2-7, with D tentatively TRBD2 (5 bases). CDR3 length: 13 residues. The V gene's germline CDR1 is KGHSH and CDR2 LQKENI. Trimming cost V 1 base and J 6 bases, with 10 bases left between them. The CDR3 DNA sequence: TGTGCCAGCTCACCACTTCGAGGGAGCGAGCAGTACTTC. This encodes CASSPLRGSEQYF.

The gene calls are TRBV6-6 and TRBJ2-3, with 10 bases that match TRBD2. The CDR3 runs 16 residues. Germline V gene sequence: CDR1 MNHNY, CDR2 SVGAGI (reference sequence). V lost 6 bases, J lost 2 bases, and 8 bases stayed unmatched. The CDR3 DNA sequence: TGTGCCAGCAGCTTTCCCGGGACTAGCGCCACAGATACGCAGTATTTT. This sequence encodes CASSFPGTSATDTQYF.

Regarding this clone: Other DNA sequences in this specimen translate into the identical CDR3. This chain joins TRBV27 and TRBJ2-6; tentatively, D is TRBD1 or TRBD2 (5 bases each). The germline V gene encodes CDR1 MNHEY and CDR2 SMNVEV (reference sequence). The CDR3 spans 15 residues. Trimming shortened V by 4 bases and J by 4 bases, and 11 bases separated the two germline ends. CDR3 amino acids: CASSSLGAGANVLTF. The CDR3 DNA reads as TGTGCCAGCAGTTCCCTCGGGGCGGGGGCCAACGTCCTGACTTTC. Filled out from reference TRBV27 and TRBJ2-6, the complete variable domain reads EAQVTQNPRYLITVTGKKLTVTCSQNMNHEYMSWYRQDPGLGLRQIYYSMNVEVTDKGDVPEGYKVSRKEKRNFPLILESPSPNQTSLYFCASSSLGAGANVLTFGAGSRLTVL.

This clone has more than one count but fewer than ten. This chain connects TRBV9 to TRBJ2-1, with 9 bases lining up with TRBD2. J lost 8 bases, V lost 0 bases, and 3 bases had no gene match. From germline, CDR1 is SGDLS and CDR2 YYNGEE. The CDR3 contains 14 residues. CDR3 sequence (DNA): TGTGCCAGCAGCGTAGTAGCGGGAGTAGATGAGCAGTTCTTC. Its translation: CASSVVAGVDEQFF.

The chain carries TRBV28 and TRBJ2-7, with a possible D match to TRBD1 (6 bases). The CDR3 runs 14 residues. Germline V gives CDR1 MDHEN, CDR2 SYDVKM. Trimming removed 5 bases from V and 3 bases from J, with 14 bases in between. The CDR3 DNA is TGTGCCAGCAGTACCCCGACAGGTGGCTACGAGCAGTACTTC. This gives the protein CASSTPTGGYEQYF. Full variable domain (remainder filled in from reference TRBV28 and TRBJ2-7): DVKVTQSSRYLVKRTGEKVFLECVQDMDHENMFWYRQDPGLGLRLIYFSYDVKMKEKGDIPEGYSVSREKKERFSLILESASTNQTSMYLCASSTPTGGYEQYFGPGTRLTVT.

This clone was recorded a few times. Other DNA sequences from this sample encode an identical CDR3 as well. This chain joins TRBV5-1 and TRBJ2-7; the D is unclear. There are 11 residues in the CDR3. Germline loops: CDR1 SGHRS, CDR2 YFSETQ. V shed 0 bases and J shed 3 bases, with 1 base lying between them. DNA for the CDR3: TGCGCCAGCAGCTTGGACTACGAGCAGTACTTC. This encodes CASSLDYEQYF.

The rearrangement joins TRBV28 to TRBJ2-1; 7 bases are a match to TRBD2. CDR1 is MDHEN, CDR2 SYDVKM, per germline. This CDR3 spans 15 amino acids. Trimming cost V 3 bases and J 7 bases; bases outside gene matches: 9. The CDR3 is CASSFWMGEGNEQFF. Here the CDR3 DNA reads TGTGCCAGCAGTTTTTGGATGGGGGAGGGGAATGAGCAGTTCTTC.

For this clone: Different DNA sequences within this sample yield the same CDR3. V and J are TRBV5-1 and TRBJ2-3, with unresolved D. V lost 0 bases, J lost 0 bases, and 5 bases lay in between. The CDR3 runs to 14 residues. Germline V gene lookup returns CDR1 SGHRS and CDR2 YFSETQ. The CDR3 loop reads CASSLEVSTDTQYF. The CDR3 DNA sequence: TGCGCCAGCAGCTTGGAAGTGAGCACAGATACGCAGTATTTT.

The chain combines TRBV5-1 with TRBJ2-3; no reliable D call. The ends were cut back, 2 bases at V and 2 bases at J, with 12 bases in the middle. CDR1 and CDR2 (germline): SGHRS, YFSETQ. The CDR3 has 15 amino acids. The CDR3 is CASSLIPGNTDTQYF. The CDR3 nucleotides read TGCGCCAGCAGCTTAATACCGGGCAACACAGATACGCAGTATTTT.

This chain connects TRBV2 to TRBJ2-1, with TRBD2 matching 9 bases. The germline CDR1 and CDR2 sequences are SNHLY and FYNNEI. V was pared by 6 bases and J by 7 bases, with 7 bases of the junction left unmatched. The length of the CDR3 is 14 residues. The CDR3 spells CASRSGRWSNEQFF. Written as DNA, the CDR3 is TGTGCCAGCAGAAGCGGGAGGTGGAGTAATGAGCAGTTCTTC.

The chain carries TRBV7-2 and TRBJ2-7; 9 bases line up with TRBD2. V trimming: 6 bases; J trimming: 10 bases; junction bases outside the gene matches: 4. From germline, CDR1 is SGHTA and CDR2 FQGNSA. The CDR3 sequence is 11 residues long. The CDR3, as DNA: TGTGCCAGCAGTTCCGGGACTAGCCAGTACTTC. This gives the protein CASSSGTSQYF.

The rearrangement uses TRBV7-9 and TRBJ2-3; 9 bases agree with TRBD2. J lost 3 bases, V lost 8 bases, and 12 bases had no gene match. Germline CDR1 reads SEHNR; CDR2 reads FQNEAQ (reference sequence). This CDR3 is 16 amino acids long. CDR3 in amino acids: CASSGLGGRGTDTQYF. In DNA, the CDR3 is TGTGCCAGCTCGGGCTTGGGCGGGAGGGGAACAGATACGCAGTATTTT.

This rearrangement joins TRBV18 to TRBJ2-5; possibly TRBD2 for D (5 bases). V lost 3 bases to trimming and J lost 5 bases, with 13 bases between them. CDR3 length equals 14 residues. Germline assignment: CDR1 KGHSH and CDR2 LQKENI. The CDR3 region is CASSPDSRGETQYF. CDR3 DNA: TGTGCCAGCTCACCGGACTCACGAGGGGAGACCCAGTACTTC.

The V gene is TRBV6-6, the J gene TRBJ1-1, with 7 bases that match TRBD1. V was pared by 6 bases and J by 1 base, with 2 bases of the junction left unmatched. There are 13 residues in the CDR3. Germline CDR1 and CDR2: MNHNY and SVGAGI (reference sequence). The CDR3 DNA is TGTGCCAGCAGCCGACAGGGGAACACTGAAGCTTTCTTT. It translates to CASSRQGNTEAFF.

Regarding this clone: The sample has other DNA sequences that encode this CDR3 too. The chain uses TRBV5-1 and TRBJ2-7, with D unresolved. The V end lost 0 bases, the J end lost 6 bases, and 7 bases lay between the germline ends. The CDR3 extends over 12 amino acids. Germline CDR1 is SGHRS and CDR2 is YFSETQ. The CDR3 sequence: CASSLAGREQYF. The DNA of the CDR3 is TGCGCCAGCAGCTTGGCCGGCCGCGAGCAGTACTTC.

This clone was counted a single time. This chain links TRBV6-4 with TRBJ1-4, with 7 bases identical to TRBD1. Losses at the gene ends were 3 bases for V and 8 bases for J; bases not matched to a gene: 12. The CDR3 length is 16 residues. CDR1 and CDR2 (germline): MRHNA, SNTAGT. DNA of the CDR3: TGTGCCAGCAGTGAGAGAGGAGAACAGGGGAAAGAAAAACTGTTTTTT. Translated: CASSERGEQGKEKLFF.

V gene TRBV19 combines with J gene TRBJ2-3; no clear D gene. Trimming cost V 1 base and J 6 bases, with 8 bases left between them. The CDR3 runs 13 residues. The germline V gene has CDR1 LNHDA and CDR2 SQIVND (reference sequence). In DNA form, the CDR3 reads TGTGCCAGTAGTATAGGCTTGTTCGATACGCAGTATTTT. Translated: CASSIGLFDTQYF.

The rearrangement links TRBV4-1 to TRBJ1-4; TRBD1 matches at 8 bases. Trimming took 7 bases from V and 11 from J; bases not matched to a gene: 15. This CDR3 contains 15 residues. Germline V gene sequence: CDR1 MGHRA, CDR2 YSYEKL. As DNA, the CDR3 is TGCGCCAGCACTCCGGGACAGGCCCCAATGTGGAAACTGTTTTTT. Translation: CASTPGQAPMWKLFF.

V gene TRBV7-8 combines with J gene TRBJ2-1; 13 bases line up with TRBD2. The germline V gene encodes CDR1 SGHVS and CDR2 FQNEAQ. The CDR3 sequence is 17 residues long. After removal of 0 bases from V and 9 bases from J, the junction contained 8 bases not matched to a gene. The CDR3 loop reads CASSLAGLAGSWGEQFF. DNA of the CDR3: TGTGCCAGCAGCTTAGCGGGACTAGCGGGATCCTGGGGTGAGCAGTTCTTC.

V is TRBV27 and J is TRBJ2-1; no definite D call. This CDR3 is built from 15 residues. CDR1 is MNHEY, CDR2 SMNVEV, per germline (reference sequence). Trimming shortened V by 5 bases and J by 0 bases, and 11 bases separated the two germline ends. The CDR3 protein is CASSLTRSSYNEQFF. For the CDR3, the DNA is TGTGCCAGCAGTCTGACACGGAGCTCCTACAATGAGCAGTTCTTC.

In its sample, this clone was seen once. This rearrangement joins TRBV6-6 to TRBJ2-7, with 8 bases that match TRBD1. Trimming cost V 5 bases and J 5 bases; bases outside gene matches: 5. In germline, CDR1 is MNHNY, CDR2 SVGAGI (reference sequence). The length of the CDR3 is 13 residues. CDR3 nucleotides: TGTGCCAGCAGTCGGACAGGGTGGAACGAGCAGTACTTC. Translating it yields CASSRTGWNEQYF.

The genes are TRBV27 and TRBJ1-5; D is possibly TRBD1 (5 bases). The germline V and J ends were trimmed by 0 bases and 10 bases, with 10 bases remaining between them. CDR3 length: 13 residues. Germline loops: CDR1 MNHEY, CDR2 SMNVEV (reference sequence). In nucleotides, the CDR3 is TGTGCCAGCAGTTTATCTGGGGCGGGACCCCAGCATTTT. Protein product: CASSLSGAGPQHF.

V usage is TRBV7-8 and J usage is TRBJ2-3; 9 bases are a match to TRBD2. CDR1 is SGHVS, CDR2 FQNEAQ, per germline. V lost 6 bases, J lost 2 bases, and 15 bases stayed unmatched. This CDR3 has 18 amino acids. CDR3 amino acids: CASRLRRVAGDYTDTQYF. In nucleotides, the CDR3 is TGTGCCAGCAGGCTCCGTAGGGTAGCGGGAGATTACACAGATACGCAGTATTTT.

The chain joins TRBV30 to TRBJ2-1; either TRBD1 or TRBD2 may fit D (7 bases each). Trimming pared 0 bases from V and 5 bases from J, leaving 20 bases between. This CDR3 has 17 residues. Germline V gene data show CDR1 as GTSNPN and CDR2 as SVGIG (reference sequence). CDR3 in amino acids: CAWSVLPSQGGDNEQFF. The DNA of the CDR3 is TGTGCCTGGAGTGTACTCCCTTCCCAGGGGGGGGACAATGAGCAGTTCTTC.

The chain links TRBV4-1 to TRBJ1-3; 7 positions match TRBD1. After removal of 3 bases from V and 0 bases from J, the junction contained 5 bases not matched to a gene. CDR3 length equals 16 residues. Looked up from germline, CDR1 is MGHRA and CDR2 is YSYEKL. CDR3 loop: CASSHYRDSSGNTIYF. The CDR3 DNA follows: TGCGCCAGCAGCCATTACCGGGACAGCTCTGGAAACACCATATATTTT.

J is TRBJ2-3 and V is TRBV10-3; TRBD2 aligns across 10 bases. Trimming at V came to 7 bases and at J to 5 bases, leaving 12 bases not matched to a gene. Germline CDR1 and CDR2: ENHRY and SYGVKD. This CDR3 is built from 16 residues. CDR3 amino acids: CAINEKLAGEVDTQYF. The DNA for the CDR3 is TGTGCCATCAACGAGAAGCTAGCGGGAGAAGTAGATACGCAGTATTTT.

V gene TRBV5-6 combines with J gene TRBJ2-1, with unresolved D. Per the germline V gene, CDR1 is SGHDT and CDR2 is YYEEEE. The CDR3 runs to 16 residues. The germline V and J ends were trimmed by 1 base and 4 bases, with 15 bases remaining between them. The CDR3 sequence: CASSLRAGRPYNEQFF. Here the CDR3 DNA reads TGTGCCAGCAGCTTGAGGGCTGGACGGCCTTACAATGAGCAGTTCTTC.

The chain joins TRBV4-3 to TRBJ1-5, with D possibly TRBD1 on 6 matching bases. V lost 4 bases, J lost 0 bases, and 7 bases lay in between. The CDR3 is made up of 14 amino acids. CDR1 is LGHNA and CDR2 is YSLEER in the germline V gene. The CDR3: CASSRDISNQPQHF. DNA for the CDR3: TGCGCCAGCAGCCGGGACATTAGCAATCAGCCCCAGCATTTT.

The chain recombines TRBV28 with TRBJ1-5, with D unresolved. The germline V gene has CDR1 MDHEN and CDR2 SYDVKM. The CDR3 runs to 16 residues. Trimming pared 2 bases from V and 6 bases from J, leaving 17 bases between. The CDR3 DNA reads TGTGCCAGCAGTTTACAGGCAGCAGCCGGAACTCAGCCCCAGCATTTT. It translates to CASSLQAAAGTQPQHF. Full variable domain (remainder filled in from reference TRBV28 and TRBJ1-5): DVKVTQSSRYLVKRTGEKVFLECVQDMDHENMFWYRQDPGLGLRLIYFSYDVKMKEKGDIPEGYSVSREKKERFSLILESASTNQTSMYLCASSLQAAAGTQPQHFGDGTRLSIL.